The clone carrying this T cell receptor (beta chain) was seen just once. Its matching antigen is unknown. CDR3 length: 15 residues. V was trimmed by 0 bases and J by 0 bases, leaving 6 bases between them. Germline CDR1 MNHNS, CDR2 SASEGT. These data come from a study of graft-versus-host responses after intestinal transplantation. Repertoires were generated with immunoSEQ multiplex PCR, while TCRdb's copy carries only in-frame clones and drops some. The top ten clones hold 0.95% to 1% of a sample with about 24,000 clones, approximately 85% of them seen once. Overall study findings and caveats: Recipient marrow showed GvH clones, some seen first in ileum or blood.

The receptor was isolated from a human patient who received an intestinal transplant, so some T cells may come from the graft donor. This chain links TRBV6-1 with TRBJ1-5; D may be TRBD1 (5 bases). The source material was PBMCs, sampled more than 450 days after intestinal transplant. In DNA, the CDR3 is TGTGCCAGCAGTGAAGCCGGACATAGCAATCAGCCCCAGCATTTT. It is translated as CASSEAGHSNQPQHF.